The 23 T cell receptor beta chains given below trace back to one sample, sequenced in a study of esophageal squamous cell carcinoma under preoperative chemotherapy. Time point denoted: before preoperative PTX-NDP chemotherapy. Each CDR3 protein gets one entry after TCRdb re-called the PCR reads with MiXCR. The table lists about 30,000 distinct CDR3 sequences, under 60% of them singletons, with roughly 12% in the top ten. Sampling was conducted from a patient given preoperative chemotherapy. The receptor set was obtained from a human donor with esophageal squamous cell carcinoma. The donor label of this sample is uncertain.

Points on this clonotype: At one end, the junction sequence differs from germline, possibly due to a read error. The chain carries TRBV7-6 and TRBJ2-5; tentatively, D is TRBD1 or TRBD2 (6 bases each). The CDR3 loop spans 19 amino acids. Per germline, CDR1 SGHVS and CDR2 FNYEAQ. CDR3 residues: CASSLGPPLGGRAQDTQYF. The CDR3 DNA is TGTGCCAGCAGCTTGGGTCCGCCCCTCGGGGGCCGAGCCCAAGACACCCAGTACTTC.

The table lists this clonotype with many counts. The chain carries TRBV6-1 and TRBJ1-3; 7 bases map to TRBD1. V trimming: 8 bases; J trimming: 3 bases; junction bases outside the gene matches: 7. CDR1 is MNHNS, CDR2 SASEGT, per germline. This CDR3 contains 14 residues. The CDR3 bases are TGTGCCAGCGTCCGGGGACAGCATGGAAACACCATATATTTT. As protein: CASVRGQHGNTIYF.

The V and J genes are TRBV6-5 and TRBJ2-1; no firm D call. Looked up from germline, CDR1 is MNHEY and CDR2 is SVGAGI. CDR3 length equals 13 residues. V was shortened by 1 base and J by 5 bases, with 6 bases between the two germline ends. The CDR3 is CASSYLGNNEQFF. Here the CDR3 DNA reads TGTGCCAGCAGTTACTTGGGGAACAATGAGCAGTTCTTC.

The rearrangement uses TRBV6-5 and TRBJ2-7, with 9 bases fitting TRBD1. The CDR3 spans 15 residues. J lost 3 bases, V lost 0 bases, and 3 bases had no gene match. Germline lookup yields CDR1 MNHEY and CDR2 SVGAGI. The CDR3 is CASSYSRDRVYEQYF. The CDR3, as DNA: TGTGCCAGCAGTTACTCCCGGGACAGGGTCTACGAGCAGTACTTC.

V usage is TRBV6-1 and J usage is TRBJ2-3; D call uncertain. V shed 6 bases and J shed 4 bases, with 14 bases lying between them. This CDR3 region has 14 residues. Per germline, CDR1 MNHNS and CDR2 SASEGT. The CDR3 nucleotides are TGTGCCAGCAGGACATCGTTTTGGGCAGATACGCAGTATTTT. Its protein is CASRTSFWADTQYF.

Turning to this clonotype: One end of the junction varies from germline; a read error may be responsible. The chain links TRBV7-2 to TRBJ2-5; 8 bases are a match to TRBD2. This CDR3 contains 18 residues. The V gene's germline CDR1 is SGHTA and CDR2 FQGNSA. The CDR3 bases are TGTGCCAGCAGCTATAGGGGGAGCGGGGGCGGTGACCAAGAGACTCAGTACTTC. This gives the protein CASSYRGSGGGDQETQYF.

The table lists this clonotype with a count of one. CDR3 region: CASSELRQKETQYF. The CDR3 bases are TGTGCCAGCAGTGAACTTCGGCAGAAAGAGACCCAGTACTTC. V and J are TRBV6-1 and TRBJ2-1; the D is unclear. The J call is uncertain, as TRBJ2-5 better fits the DNA end. This CDR3 has 14 amino acids. Germline loops: CDR1 MNHNS, CDR2 SASEGT.

V gene TRBV6-1 combines with J gene TRBJ2-2; 7 nucleotides agree with TRBD1. The CDR3 runs to 15 residues. J was trimmed by 16 bases and V by 7 bases; bases with no gene match: 21. Germline CDR1 is MNHNS and CDR2 is SASEGT. CDR3 sequence (DNA): TGTGCCAGCAAGAGGGGGAGTATAGGCACAGGGGCGCAGTTTTTT. Protein: CASKRGSIGTGAQFF.

In regard to this clonotype: Just one base apart from a much larger clone, this may be a read error. The rearrangement joins TRBV12-3 or TRBV12-4 to TRBJ2-1; 7 nucleotides line up with TRBD2. The J call is doubtful: the DNA matches TRBJ2-7 better. This CDR3 has 15 residues. The CDR3 nucleotides read TGTGCCAGCACTTCTTCTAGCGGCTCCTACAATGAGCAGTACTTC. It encodes CASTSSSGSYNEQYF.

This rearrangement joins TRBV6-1 to TRBJ2-4; 11 bases match TRBD2. The CDR3 covers 16 residues. Germline CDR1 MNHNS, CDR2 SASEGT. The junction had 6 bases not matched to a gene; V was cut back by 6 bases and J by 2 bases. DNA of the CDR3: TGTGCCAGCAGCCAGGGACTAGCGGCGTCCAAAAACATTCAGTACTTC. It is translated as CASSQGLAASKNIQYF.

Comments on this clonotype: A read error may produce the germline difference seen at one junction end. The chain employs TRBV7-8 and TRBJ2-7; D may be TRBD1 (5 bases). This CDR3 region has 17 residues. Germline V gives CDR1 SGHVS, CDR2 FQNEAQ. The CDR3 DNA reads as TGTGCCAGCAGCTTAGATGTGGGGCCTCGCGGCGCCTACGAGCAGACTTTC. This translates into CASSLDVGPRGAYEQTF.

The table lists this clonotype with a few counts. The V call is TRBV19, the J call TRBJ2-5, with a possible D match to TRBD2 (6 bases). The CDR3 covers 13 residues. From germline, CDR1 is LNHDA and CDR2 SQIVND (reference sequence). The V end was cut by 6 bases, the J end by 5 bases, with 13 bases between. In DNA form, the CDR3 reads TGTGCCAGTAGCGGGGCGAGCGGGGAGACCCAGTACTTC. The encoded protein is CASSGASGETQYF.

The chain has TRBV18 and TRBJ2-7, with D possibly TRBD1 on 5 matching bases. Germline V gene data show CDR1 as KGHSH and CDR2 as LQKENI. CDR3 length: 13 residues. Trimming took 2 bases from V and 5 from J, leaving 10 bases between them. In DNA form, the CDR3 reads TGTGCCAGCTCACCAACCAGGGCAAACGAGCAGTACTTC. Translating it yields CASSPTRANEQYF.

A note on this clonotype: Germline and junction disagree at one end, which may indicate a read error. The CDR3 spells CASSPRLAGPNTGALYF. For the CDR3, the DNA is TGTGCCAGCAGCCCCAGACTAGCGGGCCCGAACACAGGGGCGCTGTATTTT. V and J are TRBV7-3 and TRBJ2-2; 10 bases line up with TRBD2. The CDR3 loop spans 17 amino acids. Germline CDR1 is SGHTA and CDR2 is FQGTGA. Full variable domain (missing parts from reference TRBV7-3 and TRBJ2-2): GAGVSQTPSNKVTEKGKYVELRCDPISGHTALYWYRQSLGQGPEFLIYFQGTGAADDSGLPNDRFFAVRPEGSVSTLKIQRTERGDSAVYLCASSPRLAGPNTGALYFGEGSRLTVL.

In this sample, this clonotype turned up many times. This rearrangement joins TRBV10-3 to TRBJ2-1, with 8 bases fitting TRBD2. The CDR3 extends over 14 amino acids. The germline gives CDR1 ENHRY, CDR2 SYGVKD. With 6 bases clipped from V and 5 bases from J, the junction kept 6 bases outside the gene matches. Here the CDR3 DNA reads TGTGCCATCAGCGGCACTAGCGGAAACAATGAGCAGTTCTTC. This translates into CAISGTSGNNEQFF.

In the case of this clonotype: The junction departs from the called germline gene at one end, perhaps through a read error. This chain uses TRBV7-6 with TRBJ2-4; D might be TRBD2 (6 bases). CDR1 SGHVS and CDR2 FNYEAQ come from the germline V gene. CDR3 length equals 15 residues. The CDR3 loop reads CAGGLGMAGKKIQYF. In DNA form, the CDR3 reads TGTGCCGGGGGGTTGGGGATGGCCGGCAAAAAGATTCAGTACTTC.

This clonotype has at least ten counts. In nucleotides, the CDR3 is TGTGCCAGCAGCCGCCGGGACTCATCCTACAATGAGCAGTTCTTC. Protein product: CASSRRDSSYNEQFF. V and J are TRBV11-2 and TRBJ2-1; tentative D call: TRBD2 (6 bases). The CDR3 is made up of 15 amino acids. Germline CDR1 SGHAT, CDR2 FQNNGV. Deletions cut 5 bases from V and 1 base from J, with 12 bases between.

This clonotype has a count of ten or more. V usage is TRBV27 and J usage is TRBJ1-6; D unresolved. This CDR3 comprises 13 residues. Germline CDR1 reads MNHEY; CDR2 reads SMNVEV (reference sequence). V lost 10 bases and J lost 9, with 16 bases in between. DNA for the CDR3: TGTGCCACCTCCAGCGCAGCAGGTTCACCCCTCCACTTT. Amino acid sequence: CATSSAAGSPLHF.

In its sample, this clonotype was seen many times. This could be a read error, since a much larger clone is one nucleotide away. V is TRBV6-5 and J is TRBJ2-1, with D possibly called TRBD1 or TRBD2 (5 bases each). The V end was cut by 4 bases, the J end by 10 bases, with 29 bases between. The CDR3 totals 18 residues. Looked up from germline, CDR1 is MNHEY and CDR2 is SVGAGI. This CDR3 reads CASSSLPGPSWGAYEQFF. DNA for the CDR3: TGTGCCAGCAGTTCCCTCCCGGGACCTAGCTGGGGAGCCTACGAGCAGTTCTTC.

This clonotype was detected ten times or more. A much larger clone lies a single base off, so this may be a read error. This chain links TRBV7-9 with TRBJ2-1, with 16 bases lining up with TRBD2. CDR3 size: 18 residues. Trimming took 3 bases from V and 10 from J; bases not matched to a gene: 12. The germline V gene encodes CDR1 SEHNR and CDR2 FQNEAQ (reference sequence). In DNA form, the CDR3 reads TGTGCCAGCAGCTTGGGACTAGCGGGAGGGAAAAGCTCCTACGAGCAGTTCTTC. Its protein is CASSLGLAGGKSSYEQFF.

The chain joins TRBV7-8 to TRBJ2-5, with TRBD2 identical over 7 bases. Germline values: CDR1 SGHVS, CDR2 FQNEAQ. The ends lost 7 bases at V and 11 bases at J; junction bases unmatched: 19. There are 15 residues in the CDR3. The CDR3: CASTYSSGSYNEQYF. The CDR3 DNA sequence: TGTGCCAGCACCTACTCTAGCGGCTCCTACAATGAGCAGTACTTC.

In regard to this clonotype: The junction departs from the called germline gene at one end, perhaps through a read error. This chain links TRBV7-3 with TRBJ2-1; D unresolved. From germline, CDR1 is SGHTA and CDR2 FQGTGA. The CDR3 loop spans 12 amino acids. The CDR3 spells CASSLSKGEQFF. The CDR3 nucleotides are TGTGCCAGCAGCTTAAGTAAAGGTGAGCAGTTCTTT.

This chain links TRBV6-1 with TRBJ2-1; D uncertain. Judging by the DNA end, TRBJ2-5 fits better; the J call may be wrong. Per the germline V gene, CDR1 is MNHNS and CDR2 is SASEGT. The CDR3 has 12 amino acids. This chain's CDR3 is CASSRGKETQYF. Here the CDR3 DNA reads TGTGCCAGCTCGAGAGGAAAAGAGACCCAGTACTTC.